The 24 T cell receptor beta chains below were found in one sample sequenced in a study of blood T cell repertoires in COVID-19. The protocol was immunoSEQ multiplex PCR, while the TCRdb copy is restricted to in-frame clones and leaves out a portion. The data contain around 210,000 clones, over 60% of them singletons. Sequencing was carried out using peripheral blood. These TCRs come from a woman aged 65 to 85 with acute or convalescent COVID-19.

This chain's CDR3 is CASSDPLASDTQYF. In DNA, the CDR3 is TGTGCCAGCAGTGACCCTCTAGCGTCAGATACGCAGTATTTT. The rearrangement uses TRBV2 and TRBJ2-3, with TRBD2 as a possible D gene (6 bases). V lost 3 bases, J lost 4 bases, and 11 bases lay in between. CDR1 and CDR2 from the germline V gene are SNHLY and FYNNEI. This CDR3 has 14 residues.

The V gene is TRBV12-5, the J gene TRBJ2-2; the D is unclear. CDR1 is LGHNT, CDR2 FRNRAP, per germline. V was pared by 2 bases and J by 4 bases, with 8 bases between. The CDR3 has 14 amino acids. CDR3 amino acids: CASGLSGGTGELFF. DNA for the CDR3: TGTGCTAGTGGTTTGTCGGGTGGCACCGGGGAGCTGTTTTTT.

The gene calls are TRBV9 and TRBJ1-1, with D hard to call. V was shortened by 0 bases and J by 2 bases, with 8 bases between the two germline ends. Germline loops: CDR1 SGDLS, CDR2 YYNGEE. The length of the CDR3 is 14 residues. The CDR3 DNA sequence: TGTGCCAGCAGCGTAGTTTCGAGAAACACTGAAGCTTTCTTT. This translates into CASSVVSRNTEAFF.

V gene TRBV28 combines with J gene TRBJ2-1; perhaps TRBD1 as D (5 bases). CDR3 length equals 15 residues. The germline gives CDR1 MDHEN, CDR2 SYDVKM. V gave up 2 bases and J gave up 1 base, with 9 bases separating them. In nucleotides, the CDR3 is TGTGCCAGCAGTTTAGCAGGGCCTTCCTACAATGAGCAGTTCTTC. Protein product: CASSLAGPSYNEQFF.

This chain uses TRBV29-1 with TRBJ2-3; D is possibly TRBD1 (5 bases). The CDR3 has 10 residues. The V end lost 8 bases, the J end lost 6 bases, and 9 bases lay between the germline ends. Looked up from germline, CDR1 is SQVTM and CDR2 is ANQGSEA. CDR3 sequence reads: CSHRSDTQYF. The DNA for the CDR3 is TGCAGCCACAGGTCGGATACGCAGTATTTT.

V usage is TRBV5-4 and J usage is TRBJ2-2; D remains ambiguous. Germline V lookup: CDR1 SGHNT, CDR2 YYREEE (reference sequence). CDR3 length: 14 residues. The V end was cut by 0 bases, the J end by 6 bases, with 9 bases between. As DNA, the CDR3 is TGTGCCAGCAGCTTGGCCCCAAGCTCCGGGGAGCTGTTTTTT. Residues: CASSLAPSSGELFF.

The chain recombines TRBV7-2 with TRBJ2-3, with 10 positions matching TRBD2. V lost 1 base to trimming and J lost 0 bases; unmatched junction nucleotides: 4. CDR1 is SGHTA and CDR2 is FQGNSA in the germline V gene. CDR3 length: 17 residues. The CDR3 here is CASSLEGLASSTDTQYF. As DNA, the CDR3 is TGTGCCAGCAGCTTAGAGGGACTAGCGTCTAGCACAGATACGCAGTATTTT.

V gene TRBV5-1 combines with J gene TRBJ2-3; 7 nucleotides agree with TRBD2. Trimming cost V 1 base and J 0 bases; bases outside gene matches: 2. The germline gives CDR1 SGHRS, CDR2 YFSETQ. CDR3 length: 15 amino acids. DNA for the CDR3: TGCGCCAGCAGCTTGACTAGCGTTAGCACAGATACGCAGTATTTT. Translation: CASSLTSVSTDTQYF. Filled out from reference TRBV5-1 and TRBJ2-3, the complete variable domain reads KAGVTQTPRYLIKTRGQQVTLSCSPISGHRSVSWYQQTPGQGLQFLFEYFSETQRNKGNFPGRFSGRQFSNSRSEMNVSTLELGDSALYLCASSLTSVSTDTQYFGPGTRLTVL.

This chain connects TRBV19 to TRBJ2-1; D is ambiguous. This CDR3 region has 16 residues. The V gene lost 1 base and the J gene lost 5 bases, with 15 bases spanning the gap. Looked up from germline, CDR1 is LNHDA and CDR2 is SQIVND (reference sequence). CDR3: CASSIGGDPLDNEQFF. The CDR3 nucleotides read TGTGCCAGTAGTATAGGAGGAGACCCATTAGACAATGAGCAGTTCTTC. Full variable domain (rest looked up from reference TRBV19 and TRBJ2-1): DGGITQSPKYLFRKEGQNVTLSCEQNLNHDAMYWYRQDPGQGLRLIYYSQIVNDFQKGDIAEGYSVSREKKESFPLTVTSAQKNPTAFYLCASSIGGDPLDNEQFFGPGTRLTVL.

This clone has ten or more counts. V gene TRBV7-6 combines with J gene TRBJ1-3; D might be TRBD1 (5 bases). Germline V gives CDR1 SGHVS, CDR2 FNYEAQ. Trimming stripped 0 bases from V and 4 bases from J, with 10 bases between. The CDR3 has 15 amino acids. CDR3 sequence reads: CASSLAGRGGNTIYF. DNA for the CDR3: TGTGCCAGCAGCTTAGCGGGGAGGGGAGGAAACACCATATATTTT.

As for this clone: The junction departs from germline at one end; a sequencing error may be responsible. The chain combines TRBV7-7 with TRBJ2-5; D call uncertain. There are 13 residues in the CDR3. The germline gives CDR1 SSHAT, CDR2 FNYEAQ (reference sequence). The CDR3, as DNA: TGTGCTAGCAGCTTAGTCAGCCAAGAGACCCAGTACTTC. It yields the protein CASSLVSQETQYF.

The chain joins TRBV4-1 to TRBJ2-2; the match to TRBD2 covers 16 bases. The germline V gene encodes CDR1 MGHRA and CDR2 YSYEKL. With 0 bases clipped from V and 5 bases from J, the junction kept 12 bases outside the gene matches. This CDR3 spans 21 amino acids. DNA of the CDR3: TGCGCCAGCAGCCAAGATCTGGCCCCCGGGACTAGCGGGAGGGGAACCGGGGAGCTGTTTTTT. Translation gives CASSQDLAPGTSGRGTGELFF.

The rearrangement joins TRBV18 to TRBJ2-3; TRBD2 matches 8 bases. Trimming removed 3 bases from V and 0 bases from J; junction bases left unmatched: 8. CDR1 is KGHSH and CDR2 is LQKENI in the germline V gene. CDR3 length equals 17 residues. The DNA of the CDR3 is TGTGCCAGCTCACCCCCAGGCGGGGGGAGTAGCACAGATACGCAGTATTTT. It encodes CASSPPGGGSSTDTQYF. The full variable domain, completed using reference TRBV18 and TRBJ2-3, is NAGVMQNPRHLVRRRGQEARLRCSPMKGHSHVYWYRQLPEEGLKFMVYLQKENIIDESGMPKERFSAEFPKEGPSILRIQQVVRGDSAAYFCASSPPGGGSSTDTQYFGPGTRLTVL.

In its sample, this clone was seen once. V is TRBV5-1 and J is TRBJ1-1; TRBD1 might be the D (5 bases). CDR1 SGHRS and CDR2 YFSETQ come from the germline V gene. The ends were cut back, 0 bases at V and 1 base at J, with 13 bases in the middle. The CDR3 length is 16 residues. CDR3 sequence reads: CASSLAVQGWNTEAFF. Here the CDR3 DNA reads TGCGCCAGCAGCTTGGCCGTCCAGGGATGGAACACTGAAGCTTTCTTT.

The chain links TRBV5-1 to TRBJ2-1; TRBD1 aligns across 12 bases. V shed 2 bases, J shed 8 bases, and the junction held 5 bases outside the gene matches. CDR1 is SGHRS, CDR2 YFSETQ, per germline. CDR3 length: 15 amino acids. CDR3 in amino acids: CASSLMGQGAYEQFF. DNA of the CDR3: TGCGCCAGCAGCTTAATGGGACAGGGGGCCTATGAGCAGTTCTTC.

This clone was picked up a small number of times. V is TRBV5-4 and J is TRBJ1-4; 7 positions match TRBD1. V lost 1 base to trimming and J lost 7 bases; unmatched junction nucleotides: 7. CDR1 SGHNT and CDR2 YYREEE come from the germline V gene (reference sequence). The length of the CDR3 is 15 residues. The CDR3 reads CASSLRGGEVEKLFF. The CDR3 region has the DNA TGTGCCAGCAGCTTGCGAGGGGGCGAGGTTGAAAAACTGTTTTTT.

The gene calls are TRBV7-9 and TRBJ2-7; D might be TRBD2 (5 bases). Germline assignment: CDR1 SEHNR and CDR2 FQNEAQ (reference sequence). The germline V and J ends were trimmed by 5 bases and 1 base, with 9 bases remaining between them. The CDR3 extends over 13 amino acids. CDR3 sequence reads: CASSPPGSYEQYF. The CDR3 DNA reads TGTGCCAGCAGCCCCCCGGGGTCCTACGAGCAGTACTTC.

This clone occurred a few times. This chain connects TRBV3-1 (or the pseudogene TRBV3-2) to TRBJ2-3; 11 bases agree with TRBD2. The CDR3 spans 14 residues. Germline CDR1 reads LGHDT; CDR2 reads YNNKEL (reference sequence). V lost 4 bases to trimming and J lost 8 bases; unmatched junction nucleotides: 5. Written as DNA, the CDR3 is TGTGCCAGCAGCCTCATAGCGGGAGGGCCTACGCAGTATTTT. It is translated as CASSLIAGGPTQYF.

The gene calls are TRBV30 and TRBJ1-5, with D possibly matching TRBD1 (6 bases). The V and J ends lost 0 bases and 9 bases respectively, with 6 bases between them. The germline V gene encodes CDR1 GTSNPN and CDR2 SVGIG (reference sequence). The CDR3 is 11 amino acids. The CDR3: CAWSVQGPQHF. The CDR3 DNA sequence: TGTGCCTGGAGTGTACAGGGGCCCCAGCATTTT.

This clone was seen a single time. This sequence joins TRBV29-1 and TRBJ2-3, with TRBD2 matching over 10 bases. Per the germline V gene, CDR1 is SQVTM and CDR2 is ANQGSEA. J gave up 4 bases and V 3 bases, and 16 bases lay outside the gene matches. This CDR3 is built from 18 residues. The CDR3: CSVEYLAGVVVGPDTQYF. CDR3 DNA: TGCAGCGTTGAGTACCTAGCGGGAGTTGTCGTGGGCCCAGATACGCAGTATTTT.

This clone appeared once. The chain combines TRBV28 with TRBJ2-3; possibly TRBD2 for D (7 bases). CDR3 size: 15 residues. The V gene lost 2 bases and the J gene lost 3 bases, with 12 bases spanning the gap. From germline, CDR1 is MDHEN and CDR2 SYDVKM. CDR3 protein: CASSLGGGRTDTQYF. The DNA for the CDR3 is TGTGCCAGCAGTTTAGGGGGGGGCCGAACAGATACGCAGTATTTT.

This clone appeared a single time. This chain uses TRBV27 with TRBJ2-3; D perhaps matches TRBD1 (6 bases). The length of the CDR3 is 17 residues. V was trimmed by 0 bases and J by 5 bases, leaving 18 bases between them. From germline, CDR1 is MNHEY and CDR2 SMNVEV (reference sequence). The CDR3 nucleotides are TGTGCCAGCAGTTTATCCTACTACAGGGAAGGCGGAGATACGCAGTATTTT. Translating it yields CASSLSYYREGGDTQYF.

V and J are TRBV7-9 and TRBJ2-3, with 14 bases matching TRBD2. Germline CDR1 is SEHNR and CDR2 is FQNEAQ (reference sequence). The ends lost 8 bases at V and 3 bases at J; junction bases unmatched: 10. This CDR3 is 17 amino acids long. The CDR3 protein is CASDSGLAGVGTDTQYF. The CDR3 coding sequence is TGTGCCAGCGATTCGGGACTAGCGGGAGTGGGGACAGATACGCAGTATTTT. Based on the CDR3 plus reference TRBV7-9 and TRBJ2-3, the full variable domain is DTGVSQNPRHKITKRGQNVTFRCDPISEHNRLYWYRQTLGQGPEFLTYFQNEAQLEKSRLLSDRFSAERPKGSFSTLEIQRTEQGDSAMYLCASDSGLAGVGTDTQYFGPGTRLTVL.

The CDR3 spells CASSQAGTGNYEQYF. As DNA, the CDR3 is TGTGCCAGCAGCCAAGCTGGGACAGGGAACTACGAGCAGTACTTC. The chain uses TRBV14 and TRBJ2-7; 9 nucleotides line up with TRBD1. The CDR3 runs to 15 residues. Germline lookup yields CDR1 SGHDN and CDR2 FVKESK. J was trimmed by 3 bases and V by 1 base; bases with no gene match: 4.